One T cell receptor beta chain is described in this entry. The same CDR3 arises from other DNA sequences in this sample as well. The record originates from a study of blood T cell repertoires in COVID-19. Study as a whole: Recovered participants had two consecutive negative NP/OP PCR tests, healthcare professional clearance, or symptom resolution. Samples came from the United States, Italy and Spain, spanning acute and convalescent COVID-19.

Germline V gene lookup returns CDR1 MDHEN and CDR2 SYDVKM. The CDR3 totals 12 residues. Trimming removed 2 bases at V and 6 bases at J, with 5 bases between. Sequencing used immunoSEQ multiplex PCR; TCRdb keeps in-frame clones, though not all of them. The data contain hundreds of thousands of clones, around 89% of them singletons. The chain employs TRBV28 and TRBJ2-1; tentative D call: TRBD1 (5 bases). Sequenced: PBMCs or T cells enriched from blood (not recorded which). The TCR sequence derives from a woman aged 55-75 years in a cohort exposed to, infected with or recovered from COVID-19 (not recorded which). The chain's CDR3 is CASSLRGNEQFF. CDR3 nucleotide sequence: TGTGCCAGCAGTTTAAGGGGCAATGAGCAGTTCTTC.